This TCR beta chain originates from a study of blood T cells in healthy people across ages. A second PCR, run for about 6 to 11 cycles, used a sample-barcoded 5' primer plus a J-beta primer mix. TCRdb independently ran MiXCR on the 5' RACE reads; one entry per CDR3 protein. The sample records 1,500,000 or so distinct CDR3 sequences, approximately 59% being singletons. Losses at the gene ends were 0 bases for V and 4 bases for J; bases not matched to a gene: 3. CDR1 and CDR2 from the germline V gene are LGHNA and YNFKEQ. The CDR3 covers 15 residues. The receptor was isolated from a man between 18 and 35 years old in good health. The chain employs TRBV4-2 and TRBJ2-1, with 7 bases aligning to TRBD2. Sequencing was done on a sample of blood. CDR3 region: CASSQETGGYNEQFF. CDR3 DNA: TGTGCCAGCAGCCAAGAGACGGGGGGTTACAATGAGCAGTTCTTC.